The 24 T cell receptor beta chains below were found in one sample sequenced in a study of T cells in Graves' hyperthyroidism and ophthalmopathy. Amplification of TCR beta CDR3 regions used RNA as the template. TCR CDR3 underwent first-round RT-PCR with the HTBI primer set. TCRdb passed the multiplex PCR reads through MiXCR, listing each CDR3 protein once. The repertoire consists of roughly 100,000 distinct CDR3 sequences, with approximately 40% occurring once and the leading ten covering roughly 10%. Sequences were obtained from peripheral blood or thyroid tissue (not recorded which). Receptor source: a woman aged 25 to 45 with Graves' hyperthyroidism.

This clonotype was seen at least ten times. The rearrangement joins TRBV5-5 to TRBJ1-3; D is unresolved. CDR1 is SGHKS, CDR2 YYEKEE, per germline (reference sequence). The CDR3 is 17 residues long. V was shortened by 1 base and J by 0 bases, with 14 bases between the two germline ends. The CDR3 sequence is CASSLYGLTNSGNTIYF. Here the CDR3 DNA reads TGTGCCAGCAGCTTGTACGGTTTGACAAACTCTGGAAACACCATATATTTT.

The table lists this clonotype with many counts. The rearrangement joins TRBV2 to TRBJ2-7; D may be TRBD1 (6 bases). Looked up from germline, CDR1 is SNHLY and CDR2 is FYNNEI. CDR3 length equals 13 residues. V was trimmed by 6 bases and J by 3 bases, leaving 12 bases between them. CDR3 sequence (DNA): TGTGCCAGCAGGGGGACACCAAGCTACGAGCAGTACTTC. Protein product: CASRGTPSYEQYF.

This clonotype came up many times. J is TRBJ2-7 and V is TRBV7-8, with D possibly matching TRBD2 (6 bases). The germline gives CDR1 SGHVS, CDR2 FQNEAQ. The germline V and J ends were trimmed by 1 base and 6 bases, with 10 bases remaining between them. This CDR3 region has 13 residues. The CDR3 is CASSLDRGGEQYF. In DNA form, the CDR3 reads TGTGCCAGCAGCTTAGACCGGGGAGGCGAGCAGTACTTC.

This clonotype was seen many times. The CDR3, as DNA: TGTGCCAGCTCATCGGGAGTCACTGAAGCTTTCTTT. Amino acid sequence: CASSSGVTEAFF. The V and J genes are TRBV18 and TRBJ1-1; D call uncertain. This CDR3 comprises 12 residues. The V gene's germline CDR1 is KGHSH and CDR2 LQKENI. V was cut by 5 bases and J by 4 bases, with 8 bases left in between.

Many counts were recorded for this clonotype. V gene TRBV4-2 combines with J gene TRBJ2-7; D may be TRBD1 or TRBD2 (5 bases each). The ends were cut back, 0 bases at V and 1 base at J, with 10 bases in the middle. The CDR3 is made up of 15 amino acids. CDR1 is LGHNA, CDR2 YNFKEQ, per germline. The CDR3 protein is CASSQDHGGSYEQYF. CDR3 in DNA: TGTGCCAGCAGCCAAGATCATGGGGGTTCCTACGAGCAGTACTTC.

This clonotype turned up a few times. This chain's CDR3 is CASSPDLYGYTF. In DNA, the CDR3 is TGTGCCAGCAGTCCGGACCTCTATGGCTACACCTTC. The chain joins TRBV2 to TRBJ1-2, with D uncertain. Germline lookup yields CDR1 SNHLY and CDR2 FYNNEI. The length of the CDR3 is 12 residues. V shed 5 bases and J shed 4 bases, with 8 bases lying between them. The full variable domain, completed using reference TRBV2 and TRBJ1-2, is EPEVTQTPSHQVTQMGQEVILRCVPISNHLYFYWYRQILGQKVEFLVSFYNNEISEKSEIFDDQFSVERPDGSNFTLKIRSTKLEDSAMYFCASSPDLYGYTFGSGTRLTVV.

This chain uses TRBV7-9 with TRBJ2-3, with 11 bases matching TRBD2. The CDR3 loop spans 16 amino acids. Germline CDR1 and CDR2: SEHNR and FQNEAQ (reference sequence). Losses at the gene ends were 6 bases for V and 6 bases for J; bases not matched to a gene: 11. In DNA form, the CDR3 reads TGTGCCAGCAGTCGGACTAGCGGGCCCTCAGGGGATACGCAGTATTTT. Its protein is CASSRTSGPSGDTQYF. The full variable domain, in which reference TRBV7-9 and TRBJ2-3 provide the parts outside the CDR3, is DTGVSQNPRHKITKRGQNVTFRCDPISEHNRLYWYRQTLGQGPEFLTYFQNEAQLEKSRLLSDRFSAERPKGSFSTLEIQRTEQGDSAMYLCASSRTSGPSGDTQYFGPGTRLTVL.

The V call is TRBV28, the J call TRBJ2-7, with 8 bases that match TRBD2. The CDR3 is 15 amino acids. V shed 3 bases and J 5 bases; nucleotides not matched to a gene: 9. The germline CDR1 and CDR2 sequences are MDHEN and SYDVKM. CDR3 sequence reads: CASSLVIAGIDEQYF. In DNA, the CDR3 is TGTGCCAGCAGTTTGGTGATAGCGGGAATTGACGAGCAGTACTTC.

This clonotype was picked up many times. The CDR3 loop is CASSFGYGYTF. CDR3 DNA: TGTGCCAGCAGCTTTGGATATGGCTACACCTTC. The chain is built from TRBV13 and TRBJ1-2; D remains unclear. CDR3 length: 11 residues. Germline-derived CDR1 and CDR2 are PRHDT and FYEKMQ (reference sequence). The V end lost 3 bases, the J end lost 5 bases, and 4 bases lay between the germline ends.

This clonotype showed up just once. The chain couples TRBV7-8 to TRBJ1-1; TRBD1 matches 9 bases. The trim removed 5 bases at V and 9 bases at J, leaving 4 bases unmatched. This CDR3 has 12 amino acids. The germline gives CDR1 SGHVS, CDR2 FQNEAQ. CDR3 sequence (DNA): TGTGCCAGCAGCCACAGGGGGCTCCAAGCTTTCTTT. The encoded protein is CASSHRGLQAFF.

This clonotype was seen repeatedly, ten times or more. V usage is TRBV5-8 and J usage is TRBJ2-6; maybe TRBD1 (6 bases). Germline-derived CDR1 and CDR2 are SGHTS and YDEGEE. The CDR3 is 15 amino acids. The V end lost 4 bases, the J end lost 0 bases, and 8 bases lay between the germline ends. This chain's CDR3 is CASSPGDSGANVLTF. CDR3 nucleotides: TGTGCCAGCAGCCCAGGGGACTCTGGGGCCAACGTCCTGACTTTC.

This clonotype was picked up many times. The chain links TRBV6-5 to TRBJ2-7; tentative D call: TRBD1 (5 bases). Germline V CDR1 and CDR2: MNHEY, SVGAGI. Trimming left V 1 base short and J 5 bases short, with 12 bases between. There are 14 residues in the CDR3. The CDR3 protein is CASSYFGVGDEQYF. The CDR3 region has the DNA TGTGCCAGCAGTTACTTCGGAGTAGGGGACGAGCAGTACTTC.

This sequence joins TRBV7-3 and TRBJ1-2; 7 bases are a match to TRBD1. In germline, CDR1 is SGHTA, CDR2 FQGTGA. The CDR3 loop spans 14 amino acids. The V gene end was trimmed by 5 bases and the J gene end by 6 bases; junction bases not matched to a gene: 9. The CDR3 nucleotides are TGTGCCAGCAGCATCAGACAGGGAAAGGATGGCTACACCTTC. As protein: CASSIRQGKDGYTF.

This clonotype came up many times. This chain joins TRBV5-1 and TRBJ2-7, with D possibly matching TRBD2 (5 bases). V lost 4 bases, J lost 6 bases, and 17 bases lay in between. Germline V CDR1 and CDR2: SGHRS, YFSETQ. The CDR3 length is 14 residues. The chain's CDR3 is CASSLNAGFGEQYF. The CDR3 nucleotides are TGCGCCAGCAGCCTCAACGCGGGTTTTGGCGAGCAGTACTTC.

V and J are TRBV27 and TRBJ1-3, with no clear D. The V gene lost 10 bases and the J gene lost 0 bases, with 10 bases spanning the gap. The CDR3 runs 13 residues. Germline V lookup: CDR1 MNHEY, CDR2 SMNVEV (reference sequence). CDR3 loop: CATKQISGNTIYF. Here the CDR3 DNA reads TGTGCCACCAAACAGATCTCTGGAAACACCATATATTTT.

This clonotype was seen many times. V and J are TRBV6-1 and TRBJ1-1; a weak D match, TRBD1 (5 bases). V was clipped by 7 bases and J by 6 bases, with 18 bases between them. Germline CDR1 reads MNHNS; CDR2 reads SASEGT. The length of the CDR3 is 14 residues. CDR3 in amino acids: CASTLQGPGPEAFF. As DNA, the CDR3 is TGTGCCAGCACCCTCCAAGGGCCGGGGCCTGAAGCTTTCTTT.

The sample holds many counts of this clonotype. The V gene is TRBV7-2, the J gene TRBJ2-5; D tentatively reads TRBD1 or TRBD2 (5 bases each). Per the germline V gene, CDR1 is SGHTA and CDR2 is FQGNSA. Trimming took off 10 bases at V and 4 bases at J, with 19 bases between the two ends. This CDR3 spans 14 amino acids. CDR3 nucleotide sequence: TGTGCCACCCAGGGAGTTATGAGGGGAGAGACCCAGTACTTC. It is translated as CATQGVMRGETQYF.

The chain couples TRBV20-1 to TRBJ1-6; the match to TRBD1 covers 11 bases. J gave up 13 bases and V 3 bases, and 5 bases lay outside the gene matches. The V gene's germline CDR1 is DFQATT and CDR2 SNEGSKA (reference sequence). CDR3 length equals 13 residues. The CDR3 region is CSASGTGGDPLHF. CDR3 coding DNA: TGCAGTGCTAGCGGGACAGGGGGGGATCCCCTCCACTTT.

On this clonotype: It may be a read error: a sequence one base away is much more abundant. This likely comes from a read error, as the CDR3 has no conserved phenylalanine or tryptophan at its end. The chain couples TRBV7-2 to TRBJ2-7; a weak D match, TRBD2 (5 bases). V lost 8 bases, J lost 0 bases, and 20 bases lay in between. CDR1 is SGHTA and CDR2 is FQGNSA in the germline V gene. This CDR3 is 16 amino acids long. This CDR3 is CASVSSWTFSSYEQYL. The CDR3 DNA reads as TGTGCCAGCGTTTCAAGCTGGACTTTTAGCTCCTACGAGCAGTACCTC.

This clonotype appeared many times. The chain is built from TRBV6-5 and TRBJ2-2; D ambiguous. CDR3 length equals 14 residues. The V and J ends lost 2 bases and 3 bases respectively, with 7 bases between them. Per germline, CDR1 MNHEY and CDR2 SVGAGI. The DNA for the CDR3 is TGTGCCAGCAGTTACCTTCGGTACACCGGGGAGCTGTTTTTT. Its protein is CASSYLRYTGELFF.

The V and J genes are TRBV27 and TRBJ1-6; TRBD1 might be the D (5 bases). In germline, CDR1 is MNHEY, CDR2 SMNVEV (reference sequence). The V end was cut by 6 bases, the J end by 4 bases, with 13 bases between. The CDR3 is 15 residues long. In DNA, the CDR3 is TGTGCCAGCAGGCCTTGGGACTCATATAATTCACCCCTCCACTTT. Protein sequence: CASRPWDSYNSPLHF.

This clonotype was observed a single time. This chain joins TRBV20-1 and TRBJ2-7; 11 bases line up with TRBD2. Trimming cost V 3 bases and J 6 bases; bases outside gene matches: 7. The germline gives CDR1 DFQATT, CDR2 SNEGSKA (reference sequence). The CDR3 runs 14 residues. The CDR3 DNA is TGCAGTGCTAGGGATCTAGCGGGAGGCCGCGAGCAGTACTTC. Translated, it gives CSARDLAGGREQYF.

For this clonotype: A much larger clone sits a single nucleotide away, making a read error possible. This chain links TRBV7-2 with TRBJ1-1; D gene unclear. This CDR3 region has 12 residues. Per the germline V gene, CDR1 is SGHTA and CDR2 is FQGNSA. The V gene lost 5 bases and the J gene lost 8 bases, with 12 bases spanning the gap. CDR3 protein: CASSPRLVEAFF. The CDR3 nucleotides read TGTGCCAGCAGCCCCCGACTGGTGGAAGCTTTCTTT.

The chain has TRBV7-9 and TRBJ1-2, with no clear D. This CDR3 has 13 residues. Germline V lookup: CDR1 SEHNR, CDR2 FQNEAQ (reference sequence). V was clipped by 5 bases and J by 8 bases, with 15 bases between them. CDR3 sequence reads: CASSPPPGYGYTF. The CDR3 nucleotides are TGTGCCAGCAGCCCCCCCCCGGGGTACGGCTACACCTTC.